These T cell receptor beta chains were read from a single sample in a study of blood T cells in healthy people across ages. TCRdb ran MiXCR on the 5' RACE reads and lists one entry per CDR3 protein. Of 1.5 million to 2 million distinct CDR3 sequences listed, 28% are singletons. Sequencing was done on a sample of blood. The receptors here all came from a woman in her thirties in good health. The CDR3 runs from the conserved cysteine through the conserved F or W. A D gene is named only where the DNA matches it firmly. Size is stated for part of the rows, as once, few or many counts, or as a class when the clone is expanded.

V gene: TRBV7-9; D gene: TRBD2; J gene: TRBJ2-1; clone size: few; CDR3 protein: CASSAGLAGDNEQFF; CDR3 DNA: TGTGCCAGCAGCGCCGGACTAGCGGGAGACAATGAGCAGTTCTTC
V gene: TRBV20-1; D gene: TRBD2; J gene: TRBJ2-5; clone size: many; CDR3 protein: CSASSGVYQETQYF; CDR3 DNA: TGCAGTGCCAGCAGCGGGGTGTACCAAGAGACCCAGTACTTC
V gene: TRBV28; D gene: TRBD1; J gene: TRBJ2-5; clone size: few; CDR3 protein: CASSLPGQGTGNQETQYF; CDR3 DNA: TGTGCCAGCAGTTTACCGGGACAGGGGACGGGGAACCAAGAGACCCAGTACTTC
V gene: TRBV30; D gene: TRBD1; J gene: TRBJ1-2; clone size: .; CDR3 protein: CAYRGGGYGYTF; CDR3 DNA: TGTGCCTACAGGGGGGGCGGTTATGGCTACACCTTC
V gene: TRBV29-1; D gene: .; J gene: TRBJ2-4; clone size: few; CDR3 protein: CSALRQGAKNIQYF; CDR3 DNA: TGCAGCGCCCTCAGGCAGGGTGCCAAAAACATTCAGTACTTC
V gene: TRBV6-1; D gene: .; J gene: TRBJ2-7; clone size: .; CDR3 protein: CASSEASAGTYEQYF; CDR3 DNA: TGTGCCAGCAGTGAAGCGTCGGCAGGGACCTACGAGCAGTACTTC
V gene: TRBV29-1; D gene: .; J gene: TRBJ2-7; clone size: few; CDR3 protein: CSVPWRDRWQYF; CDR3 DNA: TGCAGCGTCCCCTGGAGGGATCGGTGGCAGTACTTC
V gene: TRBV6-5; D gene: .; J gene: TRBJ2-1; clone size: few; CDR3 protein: CASRQNGAGEQFF; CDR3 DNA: TGTGCCAGCAGACAAAACGGGGCTGGTGAGCAGTTCTTC
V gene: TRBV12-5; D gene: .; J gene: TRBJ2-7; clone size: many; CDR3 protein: CASGLVQVGQSGRGYEQYF; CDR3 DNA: TGTGCTAGTGGTTTGGTACAGGTCGGGCAGTCCGGACGGGGCTACGAGCAGTACTTC
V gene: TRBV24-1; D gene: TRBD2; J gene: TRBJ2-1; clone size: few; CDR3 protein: CATSDVAGGYNEQFF; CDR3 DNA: TGTGCCACCAGTGATGTAGCGGGGGGGTACAATGAGCAGTTCTTC
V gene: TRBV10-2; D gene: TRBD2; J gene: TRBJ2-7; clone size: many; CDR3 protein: CASTQRTSGRVYEQYF; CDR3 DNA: TGCGCCAGCACGCAAAGGACTAGCGGGAGAGTCTACGAGCAGTACTTC
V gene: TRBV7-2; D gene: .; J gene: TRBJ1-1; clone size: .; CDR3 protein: CASSLDNGRYTEAFF; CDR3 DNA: TGTGCCAGCAGCTTAGATAATGGACGTTACACTGAAGCTTTCTTT
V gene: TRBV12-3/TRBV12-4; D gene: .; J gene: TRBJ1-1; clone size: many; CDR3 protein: CASSPGPSNTEAFF; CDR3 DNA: TGTGCCAGCAGCCCGGGACCGTCAAACACTGAAGCTTTCTTT
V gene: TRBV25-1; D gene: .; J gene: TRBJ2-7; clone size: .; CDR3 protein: CASSEGDWAREQYF; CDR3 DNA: TGTGCCAGCAGTGAGGGAGATTGGGCGCGGGAGCAGTACTTC
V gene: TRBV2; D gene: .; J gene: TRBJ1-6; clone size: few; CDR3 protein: CASSDSFKPNSPLHF; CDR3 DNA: TGTGCCAGCAGTGACTCATTTAAACCCAATTCACCCCTCCACTTT
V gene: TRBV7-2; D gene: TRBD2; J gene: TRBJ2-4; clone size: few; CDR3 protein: CASSPRPRAGGGEQYF; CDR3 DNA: TGTGCCAGCAGCCCCAGACCCCGAGCGGGAGGTGGGGAGCAGTACTTC
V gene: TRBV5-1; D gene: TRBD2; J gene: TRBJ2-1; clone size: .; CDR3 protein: CASSSTYSGRASNEQFF; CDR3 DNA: TGCGCCAGCAGCTCCACCTATAGCGGGAGGGCTTCCAATGAGCAGTTCTTC
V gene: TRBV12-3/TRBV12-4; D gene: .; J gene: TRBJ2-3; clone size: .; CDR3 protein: CASSPQNTDTQYF; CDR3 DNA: TGTGCCAGCAGCCCCCAAAACACAGATACGCAGTATTTT
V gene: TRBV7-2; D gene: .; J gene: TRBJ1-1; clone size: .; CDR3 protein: CASSLATGRRAEAFF; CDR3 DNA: TGTGCCAGCAGCTTAGCGACGGGACGAAGGGCTGAAGCTTTCTTT
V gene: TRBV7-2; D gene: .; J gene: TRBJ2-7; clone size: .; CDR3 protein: CASSLNGQIYEQYF; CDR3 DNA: TGTGCCAGCAGCTTAAACGGTCAAATCTACGAGCAGTACTTC
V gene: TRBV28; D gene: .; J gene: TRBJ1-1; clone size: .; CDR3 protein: CASSPRRGAFF; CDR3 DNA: TGTGCCAGCAGTCCCCGTCGGGGAGCTTTCTTT
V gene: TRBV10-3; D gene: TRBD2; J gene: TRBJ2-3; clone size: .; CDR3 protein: CAISGGTSGTRETSTDTQYF; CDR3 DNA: TGTGCCATCAGCGGGGGGACTAGCGGGACCCGTGAAACTAGCACAGATACGCAGTATTTT
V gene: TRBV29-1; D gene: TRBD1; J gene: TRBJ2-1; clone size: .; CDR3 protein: CSGGTVGYNEQFF; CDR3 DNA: TGCAGCGGGGGGACAGTAGGTTACAATGAGCAGTTCTTC
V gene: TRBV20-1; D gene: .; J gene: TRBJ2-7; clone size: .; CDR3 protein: CSASFPPGDEQYF; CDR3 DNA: TGCAGTGCTAGTTTCCCCCCCGGGGACGAGCAGTACTTC
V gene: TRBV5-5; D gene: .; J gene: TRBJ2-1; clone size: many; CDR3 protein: CASSLVGTSNEQFF; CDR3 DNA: TGTGCCAGCAGCTTGGTGGGGACGAGCAATGAGCAGTTCTTC
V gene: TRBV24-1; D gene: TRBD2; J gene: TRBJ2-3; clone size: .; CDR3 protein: CATSAWRREDTDTQYF; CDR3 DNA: TGTGCCACCAGTGCCTGGAGGCGGGAGGACACAGATACGCAGTATTTT
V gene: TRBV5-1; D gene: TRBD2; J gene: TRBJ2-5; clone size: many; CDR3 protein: CASSLASGLQETQYF; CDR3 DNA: TGCGCCAGCAGCTTGGCTAGCGGTCTTCAAGAGACCCAGTACTTC
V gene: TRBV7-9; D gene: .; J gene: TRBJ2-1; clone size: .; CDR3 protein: CASSPMAGSGGNEKFF; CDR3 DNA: TGTGCCAGCAGCCCAATGGCCGGGTCAGGGGGGAATGAGAAGTTCTTC
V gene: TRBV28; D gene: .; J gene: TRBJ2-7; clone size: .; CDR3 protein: CASSLGGRIQYEQYF; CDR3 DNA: TGTGCCAGCAGTTTAGGTGGAAGGATTCAATACGAGCAGTACTTC
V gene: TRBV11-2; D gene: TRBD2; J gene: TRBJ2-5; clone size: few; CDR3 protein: CASSLDSGGTYQEAQYF; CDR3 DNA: TGTGCCAGCAGCTTAGATAGCGGGGGCACTTATCAAGAGGCCCAGTACTTC
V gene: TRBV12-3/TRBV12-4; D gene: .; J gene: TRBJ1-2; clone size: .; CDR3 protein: CASSYRAQTGYTF; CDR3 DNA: TGTGCCAGCAGTTACAGGGCTCAAACGGGCTACACCTTC
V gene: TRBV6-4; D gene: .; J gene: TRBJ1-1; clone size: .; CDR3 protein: CASSPGKGNTEAFF; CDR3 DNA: TGTGCCAGCAGCCCCGGTAAGGGGAACACTGAAGCTTTCTTT
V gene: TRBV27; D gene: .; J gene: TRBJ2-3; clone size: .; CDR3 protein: CASNRAGRTDTQYF; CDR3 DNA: TGTGCCAGCAATAGGGCAGGGCGGACAGATACGCAGTATTTT
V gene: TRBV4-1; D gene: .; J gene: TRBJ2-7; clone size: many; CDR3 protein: CASRSRDGDYEQYF; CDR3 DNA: TGCGCCAGTAGAAGTAGGGACGGGGACTACGAGCAGTACTTC
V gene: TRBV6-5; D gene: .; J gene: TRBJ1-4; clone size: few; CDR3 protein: CASRLTERNEKLFF; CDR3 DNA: TGTGCCAGCAGGCTGACGGAGCGTAATGAAAAACTGTTTTTT
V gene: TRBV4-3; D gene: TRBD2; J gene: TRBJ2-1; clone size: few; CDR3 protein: CASSQDFRGRGEQFF; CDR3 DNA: TGCGCCAGCAGCCAAGATTTTCGAGGGAGGGGTGAGCAGTTCTTC
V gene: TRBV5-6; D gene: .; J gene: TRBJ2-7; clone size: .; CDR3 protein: CASSLDPQGIEQYF; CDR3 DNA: TGTGCCAGCAGCTTGGACCCTCAGGGGATCGAGCAGTACTTC
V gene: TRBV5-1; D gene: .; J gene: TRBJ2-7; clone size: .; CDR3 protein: CASTLDGGTYEQYF; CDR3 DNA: TGCGCCAGCACCTTGGACGGGGGCACCTACGAGCAGTACTTC
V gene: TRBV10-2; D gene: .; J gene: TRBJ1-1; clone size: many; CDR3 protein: CASSEWVNTEAFF; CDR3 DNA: TGCGCCAGCAGTGAATGGGTTAACACTGAAGCTTTCTTT
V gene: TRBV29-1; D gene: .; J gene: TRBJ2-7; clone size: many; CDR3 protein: CSVEEGAGNRAYEQYF; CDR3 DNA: TGCAGCGTTGAAGAGGGGGCAGGAAACAGAGCCTACGAGCAGTACTTC
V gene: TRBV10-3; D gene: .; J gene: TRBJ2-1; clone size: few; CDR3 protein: CAIKGGTILLGGHNEQFF; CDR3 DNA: TGTGCCATCAAAGGCGGGACCATACTACTGGGGGGCCACAATGAGCAGTTCTTC
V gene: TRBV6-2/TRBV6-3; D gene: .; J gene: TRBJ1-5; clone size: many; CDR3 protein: CASSYARGYSNQPQHF; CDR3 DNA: TGTGCCAGCAGTTACGCCCGGGGATATAGCAATCAGCCCCAGCATTTT
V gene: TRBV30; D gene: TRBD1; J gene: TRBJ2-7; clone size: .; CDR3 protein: CAWKGQNSYEQYF; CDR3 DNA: TGTGCCTGGAAGGGACAGAACTCCTACGAGCAGTACTTC
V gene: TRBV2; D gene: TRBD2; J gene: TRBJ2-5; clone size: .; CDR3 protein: CASRETLAGKTQYF; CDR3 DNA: TGTGCCAGCAGGGAGACCCTAGCGGGCAAGACCCAGTACTTC
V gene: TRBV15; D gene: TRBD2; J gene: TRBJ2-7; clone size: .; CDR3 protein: CATSRGGPTYEQYF; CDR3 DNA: TGTGCCACCAGCCGGGGGGGCCCGACCTACGAGCAGTACTTC
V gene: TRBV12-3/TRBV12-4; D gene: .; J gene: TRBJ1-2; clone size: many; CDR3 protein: CASSTTANYGYTF; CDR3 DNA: TGTGCCAGCAGTACGACAGCTAACTATGGCTACACCTTC
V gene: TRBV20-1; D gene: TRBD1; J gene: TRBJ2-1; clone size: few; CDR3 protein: CSAETGTGNEQFF; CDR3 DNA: TGCAGTGCCGAAACCGGGACAGGTAATGAGCAGTTCTTC
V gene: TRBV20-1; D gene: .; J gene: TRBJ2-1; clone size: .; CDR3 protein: CSALPGRKRPGNEQFF; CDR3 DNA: TGCAGTGCTCTTCCGGGACGTAAAAGGCCCGGGAATGAGCAGTTCTTC
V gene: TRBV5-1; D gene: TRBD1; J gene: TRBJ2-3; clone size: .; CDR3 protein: CASSLTGTVGTDTQYF; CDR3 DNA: TGCGCCAGCAGCTTAACCGGGACAGTCGGTACAGATACGCAGTATTTT
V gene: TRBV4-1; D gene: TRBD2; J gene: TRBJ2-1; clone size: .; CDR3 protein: CASRKRGLAGGSYNEQFF; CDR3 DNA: TGCGCCAGCAGGAAAAGAGGACTAGCGGGGGGCTCCTACAATGAGCAGTTCTTC
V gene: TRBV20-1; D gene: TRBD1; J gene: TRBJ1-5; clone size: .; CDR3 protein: CSAKPGGAKPQHF; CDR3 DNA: TGCAGTGCTAAGCCAGGGGGCGCGAAGCCCCAGCATTTT
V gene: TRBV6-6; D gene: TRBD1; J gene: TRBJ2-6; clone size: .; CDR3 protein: CASRGTGLTGANVLTF; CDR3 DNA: TGTGCCAGCAGGGGGACAGGCCTCACTGGGGCCAACGTCCTGACTTTC
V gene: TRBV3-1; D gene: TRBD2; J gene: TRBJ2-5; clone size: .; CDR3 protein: CASGGLAVMGETQYF; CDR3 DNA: TGTGCCAGCGGAGGACTAGCGGTGATGGGAGAGACCCAGTACTTC